This T cell receptor (beta chain) was sequenced during a study of PD-L1 blockade in urothelial cancer. The time point was: peripheral blood 6 weeks after treatment start. Germline values: CDR1 SGHTA, CDR2 FQGTGA. This CDR3 contains 13 residues. V was clipped by 5 bases and J by 5 bases; unmatched bases: 2. Assay used: immunoSEQ multiplex PCR; TCRdb lists only in-frame clones, some missing. The top ten hold approximately 8% of the sample, which has approximately 83,000 clones, around four fifths seen once. The TCR sequence derives from a man between 70 and 80 years old with urothelial cancer. V usage is TRBV7-3 and J usage is TRBJ2-5, with 10 bases matching TRBD2. This sample comprised PBMCs, obtained around atezolizumab (anti-PD-L1) treatment. CDR3: CASSISGGETQYF. CDR3 bases: TGTGCCAGCAGCATTAGCGGGGGGGAGACCCAGTACTTC.